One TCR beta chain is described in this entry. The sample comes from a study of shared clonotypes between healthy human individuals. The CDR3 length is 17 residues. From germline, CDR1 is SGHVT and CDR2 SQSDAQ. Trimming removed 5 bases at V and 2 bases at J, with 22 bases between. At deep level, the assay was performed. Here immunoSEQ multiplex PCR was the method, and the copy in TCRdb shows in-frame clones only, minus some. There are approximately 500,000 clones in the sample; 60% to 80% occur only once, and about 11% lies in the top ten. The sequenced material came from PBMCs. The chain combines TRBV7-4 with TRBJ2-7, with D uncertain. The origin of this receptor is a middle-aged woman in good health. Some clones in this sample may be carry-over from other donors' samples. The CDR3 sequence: CASSQPPLSPRTYEQYF. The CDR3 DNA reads TGTGCCAGCAGCCAACCACCCCTGAGCCCTCGAACCTACGAGCAGTACTTC.